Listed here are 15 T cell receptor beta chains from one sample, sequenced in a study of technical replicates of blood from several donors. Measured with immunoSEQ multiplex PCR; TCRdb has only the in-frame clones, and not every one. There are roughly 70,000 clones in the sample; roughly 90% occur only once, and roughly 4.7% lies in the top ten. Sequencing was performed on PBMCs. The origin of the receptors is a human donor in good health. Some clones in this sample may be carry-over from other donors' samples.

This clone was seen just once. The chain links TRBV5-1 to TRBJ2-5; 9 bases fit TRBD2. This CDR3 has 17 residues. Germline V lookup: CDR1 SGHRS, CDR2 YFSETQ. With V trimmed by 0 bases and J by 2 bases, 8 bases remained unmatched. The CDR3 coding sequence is TGCGCCAGCAGCTTGGGAGGGACTAGCAGGGGTCAAGAGACCCAGTACTTC. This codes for CASSLGGTSRGQETQYF. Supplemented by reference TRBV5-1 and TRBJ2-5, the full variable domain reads KAGVTQTPRYLIKTRGQQVTLSCSPISGHRSVSWYQQTPGQGLQFLFEYFSETQRNKGNFPGRFSGRQFSNSRSEMNVSTLELGDSALYLCASSLGGTSRGQETQYFGPGTRLLVL.

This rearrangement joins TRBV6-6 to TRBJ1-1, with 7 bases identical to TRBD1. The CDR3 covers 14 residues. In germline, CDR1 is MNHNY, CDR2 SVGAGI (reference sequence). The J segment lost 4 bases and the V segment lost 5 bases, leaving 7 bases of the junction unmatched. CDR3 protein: CASSRQGVVTEAFF. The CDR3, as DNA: TGTGCCAGCAGTCGGCAGGGGGTTGTCACTGAAGCTTTCTTT.

The CDR3 region has the DNA TGTGCCAGCAGCCCTGACAGGTCGTCTGAGCAGTACTTC. As protein: CASSPDRSSEQYF. The chain is built from TRBV7-8 and TRBJ2-7; D is perhaps TRBD1 (6 bases). Trimming took 5 bases from V and 7 from J, leaving 15 bases between them. Per germline, CDR1 SGHVS and CDR2 FQNEAQ. This CDR3 comprises 13 residues.

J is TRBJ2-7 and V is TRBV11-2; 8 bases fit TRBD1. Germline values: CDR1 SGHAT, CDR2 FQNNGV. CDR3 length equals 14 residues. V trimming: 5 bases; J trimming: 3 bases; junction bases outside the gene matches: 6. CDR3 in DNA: TGTGCCAGCAGCAGTGACAGGGGAGGCTACGAGCAGTACTTC. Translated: CASSSDRGGYEQYF.

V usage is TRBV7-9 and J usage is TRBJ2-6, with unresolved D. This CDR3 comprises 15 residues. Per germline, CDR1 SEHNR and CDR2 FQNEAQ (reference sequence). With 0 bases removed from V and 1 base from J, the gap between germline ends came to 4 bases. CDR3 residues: CASSLAQSGANVLTF. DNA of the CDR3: TGTGCCAGCAGCTTAGCTCAATCTGGGGCCAACGTCCTGACTTTC.

CDR3 DNA sequence: TGTGCCAGCAAAGGGGCAGGGCTTAATCAGCCCCAGCATTTT. It translates to CASKGAGLNQPQHF. V is TRBV27 and J is TRBJ1-5; a possible D gene is TRBD1 (5 bases). In germline, CDR1 is MNHEY, CDR2 SMNVEV (reference sequence). Trimming took off 7 bases at V and 4 bases at J, with 14 bases between the two ends. The CDR3 covers 14 residues.

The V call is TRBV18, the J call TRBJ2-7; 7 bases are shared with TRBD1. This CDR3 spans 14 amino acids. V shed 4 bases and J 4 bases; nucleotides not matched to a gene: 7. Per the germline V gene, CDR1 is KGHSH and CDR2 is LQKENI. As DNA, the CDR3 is TGTGCCAGCTCACTCCCGGGACAGTCTTACGAGCAGTACTTC. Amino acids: CASSLPGQSYEQYF.

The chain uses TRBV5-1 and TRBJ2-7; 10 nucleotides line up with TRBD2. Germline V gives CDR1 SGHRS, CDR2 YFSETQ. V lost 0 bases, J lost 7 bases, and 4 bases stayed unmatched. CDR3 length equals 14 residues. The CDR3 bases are TGCGCCAGCAGCTTGGGGCTAGCGGGAGTGGAGCAGTACTTC. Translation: CASSLGLAGVEQYF.

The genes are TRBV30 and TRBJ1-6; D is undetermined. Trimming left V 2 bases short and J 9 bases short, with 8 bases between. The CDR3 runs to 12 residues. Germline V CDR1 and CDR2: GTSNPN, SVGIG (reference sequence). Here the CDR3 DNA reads TGTGCCTGGAGTCCCGAGGCTTCACCCCTCCACTTT. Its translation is CAWSPEASPLHF. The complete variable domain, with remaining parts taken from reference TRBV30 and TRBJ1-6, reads SQTIHQWPATLVQPVGSPLSLECTVEGTSNPNLYWYRQAAGRGLQLLFYSVGIGQISSEVPQNLSASRPQDRQFILSSKKLLLSDSGFYLCAWSPEASPLHFGNGTRLTVT.

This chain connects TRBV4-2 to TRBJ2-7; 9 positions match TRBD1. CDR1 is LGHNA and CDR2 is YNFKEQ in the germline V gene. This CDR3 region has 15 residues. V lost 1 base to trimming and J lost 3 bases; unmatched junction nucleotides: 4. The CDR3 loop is CASSQGTGENYEQYF. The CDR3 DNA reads TGTGCCAGCAGCCAAGGGACAGGGGAAAACTACGAGCAGTACTTC.

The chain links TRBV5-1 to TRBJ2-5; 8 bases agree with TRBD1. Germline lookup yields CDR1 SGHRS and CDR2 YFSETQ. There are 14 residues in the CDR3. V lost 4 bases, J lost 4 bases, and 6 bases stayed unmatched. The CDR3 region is CASSPQGARETQYF. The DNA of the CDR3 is TGCGCCAGCAGCCCGCAGGGGGCGCGAGAGACCCAGTACTTC.

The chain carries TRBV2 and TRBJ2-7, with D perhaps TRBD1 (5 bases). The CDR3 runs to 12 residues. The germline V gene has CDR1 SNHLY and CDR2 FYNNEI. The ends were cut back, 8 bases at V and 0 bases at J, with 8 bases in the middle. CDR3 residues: CASLDNSYEQYF. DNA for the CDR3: TGTGCCAGCCTGGACAACTCCTACGAGCAGTACTTC.

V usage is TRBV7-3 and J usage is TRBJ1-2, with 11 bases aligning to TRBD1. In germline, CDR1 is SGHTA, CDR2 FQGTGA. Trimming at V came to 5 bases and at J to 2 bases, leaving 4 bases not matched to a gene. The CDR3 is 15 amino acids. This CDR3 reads CASSPDRGRNYGYTF. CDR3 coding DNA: TGTGCCAGCAGCCCGGACAGGGGGCGGAACTATGGCTACACCTTC.

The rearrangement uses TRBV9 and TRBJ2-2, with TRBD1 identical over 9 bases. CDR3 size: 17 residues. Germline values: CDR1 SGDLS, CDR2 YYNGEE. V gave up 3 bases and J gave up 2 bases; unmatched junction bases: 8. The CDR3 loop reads CASSEPRDRDNTGELFF. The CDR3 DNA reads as TGTGCCAGCAGCGAGCCCCGGGACAGGGACAACACCGGGGAGCTGTTTTTT.

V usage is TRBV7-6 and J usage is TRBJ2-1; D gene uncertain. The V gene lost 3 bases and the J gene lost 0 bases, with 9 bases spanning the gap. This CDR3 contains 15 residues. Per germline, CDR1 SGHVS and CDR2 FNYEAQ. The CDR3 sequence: CASSFWYSSYNEQFF. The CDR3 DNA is TGTGCCAGCAGCTTTTGGTACAGCTCCTACAATGAGCAGTTCTTC.